A selection of T cell receptor beta chains follows, all from one sample in a study of T cell repertoires in cytomegalovirus infection. TCRdb called the reads again in MiXCR, with one record for every CDR3 protein. The table lists fewer than 550,000 distinct CDR3 sequences, about 25% of them singletons. Source material: PBMCs. The receptors were gathered from a human donor in good health (CMV status not recorded). Some clones in this sample may be carry-over from other donors' samples. The conserved cysteine and the conserved F or W are not part of the CDR3 here.

ASSPHTGYNEQF | TRBV7-2
ASSPAPGLWGNTIY | TRBV7-2
ASSSLYTDTQY | TRBV7-6
ASSSEGVKLF | TRBV7-2
AVGNLYQETQY | TRBV27
ATSIETQPQH | TRBV10-3
ASSQESISSSGNTIY | TRBV4-1
ASSLRSASGYNEQF | TRBV11-2
ATTEDGLAKNIQY | TRBV15
ASSLRPDSGRDTQY | TRBV11-2
ATSRVLSGRAETQY | TRBV15
ASSLGGIGYGYT | TRBV7-2
ASSLRGRLYEQF | TRBV12-3/TRBV12-4
ASRGQGPYGYT | TRBV19
ASSLPGEADTQY | TRBV5-1
ASSLEPGAYNEQF | TRBV11-1
ASSIVSGVTEAF | TRBV19
ASSYSIVGPYEQY | TRBV6-2/TRBV6-3
ASSLVNSDGHRAAF | TRBV7-9
ASSQNVAGLKTQY | TRBV4-2
ASISDYLQEKLF | TRBV7-9
ASSLGSQGTEAF | TRBV7-9
ASSPRTNNEQF | TRBV28
ATQMGAGSVPDTQY | TRBV28
SVEYGQTNTGELF | TRBV29-1
ASSLALSSAYNEQF | TRBV7-8
ASSYGGTSGLRWEQF | TRBV6-2/TRBV6-3
ASSFGTGDTGELF | TRBV12-3/TRBV12-4
ASSLFPDRANQPQH | TRBV28
ASRPPWGNEQY | TRBV7-8
ASSFGQGTGGRKLF | TRBV7-2
AWSTQRGIYNEQF | TRBV30
ASSRGQTGF | TRBV6-2/TRBV6-3
AWSVGGGRGPDTQY | TRBV30
ASSQEADTLNTEAF | TRBV4-2
ASSWTGMNTEAF | TRBV12-3/TRBV12-4
ASSKWSTGAADTQY | TRBV7-9
AATGASYNSPLH | TRBV25-1
ASSSYTTQPQH | TRBV7-2
ASSLIVGPNYGYT | TRBV7-2
ASIRKVRGVLAGSSYNEQF | TRBV12-3/TRBV12-4
ASSEGGTGDFGYT | TRBV12-3/TRBV12-4
ASSPLPQTNEQF | TRBV7-2
ASSLARRGRLAGEGSQF | TRBV7-8
ASSPSGGNSYNEQF | TRBV7-2